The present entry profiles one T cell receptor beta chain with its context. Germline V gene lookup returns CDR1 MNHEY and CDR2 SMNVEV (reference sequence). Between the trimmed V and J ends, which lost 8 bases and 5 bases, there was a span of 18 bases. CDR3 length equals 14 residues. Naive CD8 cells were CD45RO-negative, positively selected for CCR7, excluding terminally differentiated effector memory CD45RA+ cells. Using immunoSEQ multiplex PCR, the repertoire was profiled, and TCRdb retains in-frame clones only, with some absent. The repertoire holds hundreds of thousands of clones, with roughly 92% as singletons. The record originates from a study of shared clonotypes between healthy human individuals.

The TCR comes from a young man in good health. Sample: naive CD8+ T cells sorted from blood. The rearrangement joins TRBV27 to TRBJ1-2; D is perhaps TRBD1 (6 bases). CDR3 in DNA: TGTGCCAGCCGGGCGAGGGGGGTGTGGTATGGCTACACCTTC. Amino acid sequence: CASRARGVWYGYTF.